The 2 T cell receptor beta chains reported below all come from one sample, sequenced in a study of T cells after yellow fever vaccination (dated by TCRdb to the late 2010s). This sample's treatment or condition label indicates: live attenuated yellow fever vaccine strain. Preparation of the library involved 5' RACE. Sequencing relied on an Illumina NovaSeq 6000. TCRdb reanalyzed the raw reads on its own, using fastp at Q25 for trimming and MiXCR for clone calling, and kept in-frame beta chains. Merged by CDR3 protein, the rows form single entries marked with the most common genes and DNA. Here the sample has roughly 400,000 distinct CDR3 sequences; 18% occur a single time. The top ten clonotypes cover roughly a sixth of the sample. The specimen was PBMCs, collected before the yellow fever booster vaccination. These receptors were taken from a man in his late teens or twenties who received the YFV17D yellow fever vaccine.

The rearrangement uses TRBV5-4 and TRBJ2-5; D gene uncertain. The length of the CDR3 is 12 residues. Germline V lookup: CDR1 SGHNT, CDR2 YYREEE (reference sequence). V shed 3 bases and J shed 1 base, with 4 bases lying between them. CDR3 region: CASSSIQETQYF. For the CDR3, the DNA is TGTGCCAGCAGCTCCATCCAAGAGACCCAGTACTTC.

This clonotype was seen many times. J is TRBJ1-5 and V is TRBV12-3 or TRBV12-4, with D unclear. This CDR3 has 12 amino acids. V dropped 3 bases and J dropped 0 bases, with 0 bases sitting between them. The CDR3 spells CASSFSNQPQHF. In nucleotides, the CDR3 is TGTGCCAGCAGTTTTAGCAATCAGCCCCAGCATTTT.